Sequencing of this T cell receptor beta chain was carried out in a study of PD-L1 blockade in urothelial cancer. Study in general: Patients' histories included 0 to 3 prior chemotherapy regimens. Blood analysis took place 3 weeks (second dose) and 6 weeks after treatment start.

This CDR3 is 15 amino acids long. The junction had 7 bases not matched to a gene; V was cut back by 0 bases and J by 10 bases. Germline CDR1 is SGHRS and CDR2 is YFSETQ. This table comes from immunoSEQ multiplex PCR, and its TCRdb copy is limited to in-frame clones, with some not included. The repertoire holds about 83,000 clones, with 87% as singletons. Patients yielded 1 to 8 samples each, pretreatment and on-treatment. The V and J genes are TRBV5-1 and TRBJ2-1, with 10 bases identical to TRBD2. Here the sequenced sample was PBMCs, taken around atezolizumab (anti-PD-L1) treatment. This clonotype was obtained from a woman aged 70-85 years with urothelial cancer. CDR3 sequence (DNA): TGCGCCAGCAGCTTGGTAATAGCGGGAGGACCCGAGCAGTTCTTC. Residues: CASSLVIAGGPEQFF.